The table lists the clone carrying this T cell receptor (beta chain) with a few counts. Its matching antigen is unknown. These data belong to a study of identical twins. Findings of the study overall: Cross-sectional statistics underpinned the conclusions; the same donors were not followed. For out-of-frame beta sequences, excess twin sharing was weaker.

A single record per CDR3 protein comes from TCRdb applying MiXCR to the 5' RACE reads. The sample holds 700,000 or so distinct CDR3 sequences, about 9.4% seen once. The CDR3 is made up of 11 amino acids. Trimming at V came to 7 bases and at J to 6 bases, leaving 5 bases not matched to a gene. CDR1 is SQVTM, CDR2 ANQGSEA, per germline. These data are also associated with another study on yellow fever vaccine responses in identical twins.

The TCR sequence derives from a woman younger than 35 in good health. V is TRBV29-1 and J is TRBJ2-7; TRBD2 aligns across 8 bases. The sample consisted of PBMCs. CDR3 nucleotides: TGCAGCGCCGGGGGGGAGAGCGAGCAGTACTTC. This gives the protein CSAGGESEQYF.